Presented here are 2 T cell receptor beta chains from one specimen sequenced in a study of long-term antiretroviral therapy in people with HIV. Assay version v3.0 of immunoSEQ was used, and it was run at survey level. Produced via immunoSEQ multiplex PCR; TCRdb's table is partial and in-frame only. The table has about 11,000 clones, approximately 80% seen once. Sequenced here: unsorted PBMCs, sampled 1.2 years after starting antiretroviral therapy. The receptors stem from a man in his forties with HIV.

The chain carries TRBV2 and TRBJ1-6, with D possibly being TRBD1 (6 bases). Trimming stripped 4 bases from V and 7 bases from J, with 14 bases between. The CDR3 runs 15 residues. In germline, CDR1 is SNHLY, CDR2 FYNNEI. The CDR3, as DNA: TGTGCCAGCAGTGGGAGCAGGGGAAAGAATTCACCCCTCCACTTT. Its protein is CASSGSRGKNSPLHF.

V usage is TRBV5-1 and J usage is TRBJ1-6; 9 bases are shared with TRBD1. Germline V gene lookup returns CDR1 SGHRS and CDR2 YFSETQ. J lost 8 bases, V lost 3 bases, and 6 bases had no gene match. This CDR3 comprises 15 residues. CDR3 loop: CASSSGTGMDSPLHF. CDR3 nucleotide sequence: TGCGCCAGCAGCTCCGGGACAGGGATGGATTCACCCCTCCACTTT.